The 13 T cell receptor beta chains below all came from one sample that was sequenced in a study of blood T cell repertoires in COVID-19. Some clones are missing from TCRdb's copy, which holds only in-frame ones; the method was immunoSEQ multiplex PCR. The sample carries 150,000 to 200,000 clones, 84% recorded once. Sequencing was done on a sample of peripheral blood. The source of these receptors is a woman in her seventies with COVID-19, enrolled during active disease.

The chain joins TRBV2 to TRBJ2-2, with D perhaps TRBD2 (6 bases). Germline CDR1 and CDR2: SNHLY and FYNNEI. V dropped 8 bases and J dropped 6 bases, with 22 bases sitting between them. The CDR3 totals 16 residues. CDR3 DNA: TGTGCCAGCTACGCGGCGACTAGGGGTACTTCCGGGGAGCTGTTTTTT. It encodes CASYAATRGTSGELFF. Full variable domain (rest looked up from reference TRBV2 and TRBJ2-2): EPEVTQTPSHQVTQMGQEVILRCVPISNHLYFYWYRQILGQKVEFLVSFYNNEISEKSEIFDDQFSVERPDGSNFTLKIRSTKLEDSAMYFCASYAATRGTSGELFFGEGSRLTVL.

The V call is TRBV5-1, the J call TRBJ1-1; D not certain. Trimming left V 4 bases short and J 5 bases short, with 12 bases between. This CDR3 is 13 amino acids long. Germline-derived CDR1 and CDR2 are SGHRS and YFSETQ. As DNA, the CDR3 is TGCGCCAGCAGCCCGGTTGCGTCAACTGAAGCTTTCTTT. It specifies CASSPVASTEAFF.

The chain is built from TRBV5-8 and TRBJ1-2; D remains ambiguous. The CDR3 runs to 13 residues. Trimming cost V 2 bases and J 4 bases, with 9 bases left between them. Germline CDR1 and CDR2: SGHTS and YDEGEE. The CDR3 region is CASSLKQTYGYTF. CDR3 in DNA: TGTGCCAGCAGCTTAAAGCAAACCTATGGCTACACCTTC.

The chain is built from TRBV5-4 and TRBJ1-1; 12 bases map to TRBD1. Per the germline V gene, CDR1 is SGHNT and CDR2 is YYREEE (reference sequence). V was pared by 4 bases and J by 4 bases, with 11 bases of the junction left unmatched. CDR3 size: 17 residues. CDR3 coding DNA: TGTGCCAGCAGCCTCGGGACAGGGGGCTATAGGAGCACTGAAGCTTTCTTT. The encoded protein is CASSLGTGGYRSTEAFF.

The chain joins TRBV28 to TRBJ1-2; 7 bases line up with TRBD1. The ends lost 7 bases at V and 4 bases at J; junction bases unmatched: 9. The CDR3 runs 14 residues. Looked up from germline, CDR1 is MDHEN and CDR2 is SYDVKM. The CDR3 reads CASKRDRGFYGYTF. The CDR3 nucleotides are TGTGCCAGCAAACGGGACAGAGGCTTCTATGGCTACACCTTC.

V and J are TRBV15 and TRBJ1-5; 7 bases agree with TRBD1. In germline, CDR1 is LNHNV, CDR2 YYDKDF (reference sequence). The V segment lost 0 bases and the J segment 3 bases; nucleotides outside the gene matches: 8. The CDR3 loop spans 17 amino acids. The CDR3 nucleotides are TGTGCCACCAGCAGAGAAGCCGGGACAGTAGACAATCAGCCCCAGCATTTT. Protein sequence: CATSREAGTVDNQPQHF.

This clone was detected only once. The rearrangement uses TRBV7-2 and TRBJ1-5, with 7 bases identical to TRBD1. Germline CDR1 SGHTA, CDR2 FQGNSA. CDR3 size: 16 residues. V trimming: 5 bases; J trimming: 1 base; junction bases outside the gene matches: 8. This CDR3 reads CASSPSGTESNQPQHF. Here the CDR3 DNA reads TGTGCCAGCAGCCCCTCCGGGACAGAGAGCAATCAGCCCCAGCATTTT.

This chain connects TRBV6-5 to TRBJ2-2; perhaps TRBD2 as D (6 bases). The CDR3 sequence is 15 residues long. Looked up from germline, CDR1 is MNHEY and CDR2 is SVGAGI. The ends were cut back, 6 bases at V and 2 bases at J, with 13 bases in the middle. The CDR3 protein is CASSPGTQNTGELFF. The CDR3 DNA is TGTGCCAGCAGCCCCGGGACTCAAAACACCGGGGAGCTGTTTTTT.

This chain links TRBV29-1 with TRBJ1-2; no definite D call. Germline V gene data show CDR1 as SQVTM and CDR2 as ANQGSEA. The CDR3 covers 11 residues. V gave up 0 bases and J gave up 8 bases, with 7 bases separating them. The CDR3 DNA is TGCAGCGTTGAAGAGGCGGGCGGCTACACCTTC. This translates into CSVEEAGGYTF.

For this clone: Within the sample, other DNA sequences also encode this same CDR3. This chain links TRBV5-1 with TRBJ1-2; 7 bases align to TRBD1. This CDR3 contains 13 residues. Trimming took 0 bases from V and 6 from J; bases not matched to a gene: 2. The germline V gene has CDR1 SGHRS and CDR2 YFSETQ. CDR3 amino acids: CASSLGQGDGYTF. The CDR3 bases are TGCGCCAGCAGCTTGGGGCAGGGGGATGGCTACACCTTC.

This rearrangement joins TRBV3-1 (or the pseudogene TRBV3-2) to TRBJ1-2; D is unresolved. CDR3 size: 12 residues. Germline V gene sequence: CDR1 LGHDT, CDR2 YNNKEL (reference sequence). The germline V and J ends were trimmed by 0 bases and 7 bases, with 6 bases remaining between them. Here the CDR3 reads CASSQERSGYTF. Here the CDR3 DNA reads TGTGCCAGCAGCCAAGAGAGGTCTGGCTACACCTTC.

The rearrangement joins TRBV6-5 to TRBJ2-1; D is uncertain. This CDR3 has 11 amino acids. Trimming removed 7 bases at V and 8 bases at J, with 9 bases between. The V gene's germline CDR1 is MNHEY and CDR2 SVGAGI. CDR3: CASTLLDEQFF. In DNA, the CDR3 is TGTGCCAGCACCCTCCTCGATGAGCAGTTCTTC.

The chain employs TRBV7-6 and TRBJ1-4, with D tentatively TRBD1 (5 bases). The CDR3 runs 15 residues. Germline values: CDR1 SGHVS, CDR2 FNYEAQ. Between the trimmed V and J ends, which lost 1 base and 5 bases, there was a span of 11 bases. DNA of the CDR3: TGTGCCAGCAGCTTAGATGCAGGGAAGAATGAAAAACTGTTTTTT. This sequence encodes CASSLDAGKNEKLFF. Together with reference TRBV7-6 and TRBJ1-4, the CDR3 gives the full variable domain: GAGVSQSPRYKVTKRGQDVALRCDPISGHVSLYWYRQALGQGPEFLTYFNYEAQQDKSGLPNDRFSAERPEGSISTLTIQRTEQRDSAMYRCASSLDAGKNEKLFFGSGTQLSVL.